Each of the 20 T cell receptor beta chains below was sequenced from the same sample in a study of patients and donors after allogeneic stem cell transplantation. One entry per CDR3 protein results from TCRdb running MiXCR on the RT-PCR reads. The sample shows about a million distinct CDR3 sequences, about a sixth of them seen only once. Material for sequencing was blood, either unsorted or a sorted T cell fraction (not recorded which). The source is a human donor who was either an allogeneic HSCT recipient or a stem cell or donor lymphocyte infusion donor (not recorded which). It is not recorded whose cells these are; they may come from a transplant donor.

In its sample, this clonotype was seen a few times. CDR3 amino acids: CASRGSNQETQYF. CDR3 sequence (DNA): TGCGCCAGCAGGGGTTCGAACCAAGAGACCCAGTACTTC. The chain combines TRBV10-2 with TRBJ2-5; the D is unclear. CDR1 and CDR2 (germline): WSHSY, SAAADI. Deletions cut 6 bases from V and 0 bases from J, with 8 bases between. This CDR3 contains 13 residues.

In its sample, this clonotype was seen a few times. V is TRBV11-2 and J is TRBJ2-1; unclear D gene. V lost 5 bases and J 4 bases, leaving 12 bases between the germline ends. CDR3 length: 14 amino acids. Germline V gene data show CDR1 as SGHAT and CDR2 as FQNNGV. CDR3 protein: CASSAIRNYNEQFF. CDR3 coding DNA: TGTGCCAGCAGCGCCATCAGGAATTACAATGAGCAGTTCTTC.

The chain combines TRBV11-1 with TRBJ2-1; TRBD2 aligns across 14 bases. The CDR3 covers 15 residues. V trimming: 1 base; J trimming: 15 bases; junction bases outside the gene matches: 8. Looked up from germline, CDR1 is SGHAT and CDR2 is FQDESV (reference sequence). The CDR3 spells CASSLDPGLAGEAFF. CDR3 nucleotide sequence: TGTGCCAGCAGCTTAGATCCGGGACTAGCGGGAGAGGCGTTCTTC.

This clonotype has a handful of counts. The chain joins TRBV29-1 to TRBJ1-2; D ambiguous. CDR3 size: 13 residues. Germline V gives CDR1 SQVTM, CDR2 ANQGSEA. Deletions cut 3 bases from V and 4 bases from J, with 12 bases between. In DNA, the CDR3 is TGCAGCGTTGATCGGGGTCCCCTCTATGGCTACACCTTC. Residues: CSVDRGPLYGYTF.

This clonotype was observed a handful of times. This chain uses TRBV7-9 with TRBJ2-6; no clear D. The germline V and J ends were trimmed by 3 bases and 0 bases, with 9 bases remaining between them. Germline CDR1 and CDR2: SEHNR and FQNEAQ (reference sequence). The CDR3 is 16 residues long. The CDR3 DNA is TGTGCCAGCAGCTTCGGCCTTGTCTCTGGGGCCAACGTCCTGACTTTC. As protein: CASSFGLVSGANVLTF. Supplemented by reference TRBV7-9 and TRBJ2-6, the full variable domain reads DTGVSQNPRHKITKRGQNVTFRCDPISEHNRLYWYRQTLGQGPEFLTYFQNEAQLEKSRLLSDRFSAERPKGSFSTLEIQRTEQGDSAMYLCASSFGLVSGANVLTFGAGSRLTVL.

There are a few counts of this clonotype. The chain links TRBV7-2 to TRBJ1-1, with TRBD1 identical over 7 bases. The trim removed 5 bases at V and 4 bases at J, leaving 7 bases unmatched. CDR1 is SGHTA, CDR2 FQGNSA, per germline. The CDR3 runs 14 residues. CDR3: CASSRGTVSTEAFF. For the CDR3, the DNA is TGTGCCAGCAGCCGCGGGACAGTTTCCACTGAAGCTTTCTTT. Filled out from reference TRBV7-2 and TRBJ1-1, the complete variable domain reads GAGVSQSPSNKVTEKGKDVELRCDPISGHTALYWYRQSLGQGLEFLIYFQGNSAPDKSGLPSDRFSAERTGGSVSTLTIQRTQQEDSAVYLCASSRGTVSTEAFFGQGTRLTVV.

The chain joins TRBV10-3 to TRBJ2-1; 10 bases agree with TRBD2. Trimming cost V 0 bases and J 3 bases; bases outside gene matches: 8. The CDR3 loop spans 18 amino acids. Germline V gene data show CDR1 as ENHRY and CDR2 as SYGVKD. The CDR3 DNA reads TGTGCCATCAGTGAGTCGATTAATGGACTAGCGGACTACAATGAGCAGTTCTTC. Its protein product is CAISESINGLADYNEQFF.

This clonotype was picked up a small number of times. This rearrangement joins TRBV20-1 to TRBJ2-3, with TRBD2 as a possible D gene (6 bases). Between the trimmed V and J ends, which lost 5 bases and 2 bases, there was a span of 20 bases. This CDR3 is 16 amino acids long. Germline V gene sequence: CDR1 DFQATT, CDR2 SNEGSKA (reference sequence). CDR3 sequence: CSAHPIIAASTDTQYF. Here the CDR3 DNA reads TGCAGTGCTCATCCTATTATAGCGGCCTCCACAGATACGCAGTATTTT.

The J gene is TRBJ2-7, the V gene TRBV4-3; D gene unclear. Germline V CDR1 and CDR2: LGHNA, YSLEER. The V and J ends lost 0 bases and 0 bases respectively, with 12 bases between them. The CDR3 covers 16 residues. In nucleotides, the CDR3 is TGCGCCAGCAGCCAAGATCGAGCACTGCACTCCTACGAGCAGTACTTC. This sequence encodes CASSQDRALHSYEQYF.

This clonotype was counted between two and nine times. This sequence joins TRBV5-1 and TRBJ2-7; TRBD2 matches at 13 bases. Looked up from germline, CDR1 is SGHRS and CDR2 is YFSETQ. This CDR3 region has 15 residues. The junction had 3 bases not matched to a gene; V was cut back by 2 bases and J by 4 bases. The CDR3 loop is CASSFGTSGKYEQYF. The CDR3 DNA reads TGCGCCAGCAGCTTTGGGACTAGCGGGAAATACGAGCAGTACTTC.

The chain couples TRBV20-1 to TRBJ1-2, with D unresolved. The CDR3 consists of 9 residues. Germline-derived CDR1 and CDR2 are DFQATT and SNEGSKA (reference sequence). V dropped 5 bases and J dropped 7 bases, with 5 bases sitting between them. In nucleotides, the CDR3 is TGCAGTGCTCCGGGTGGCTACACCTTC. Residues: CSAPGGYTF.

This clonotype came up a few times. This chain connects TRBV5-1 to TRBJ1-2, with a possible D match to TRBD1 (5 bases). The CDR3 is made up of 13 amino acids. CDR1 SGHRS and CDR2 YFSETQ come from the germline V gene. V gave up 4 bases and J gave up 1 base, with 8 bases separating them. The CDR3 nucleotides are TGCGCCAGCAGCGCCGACAGTAACTATGGCTACACCTTC. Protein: CASSADSNYGYTF. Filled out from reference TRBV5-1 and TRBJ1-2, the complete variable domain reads KAGVTQTPRYLIKTRGQQVTLSCSPISGHRSVSWYQQTPGQGLQFLFEYFSETQRNKGNFPGRFSGRQFSNSRSEMNVSTLELGDSALYLCASSADSNYGYTFGSGTRLTVV.

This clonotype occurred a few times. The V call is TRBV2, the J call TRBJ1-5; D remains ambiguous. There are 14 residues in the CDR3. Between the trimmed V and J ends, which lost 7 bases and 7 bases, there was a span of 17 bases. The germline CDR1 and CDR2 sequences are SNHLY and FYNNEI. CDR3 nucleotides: TGTGCCAGCACCCCAGTGATACTGACCCAGCCCCAGCATTTT. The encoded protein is CASTPVILTQPQHF.

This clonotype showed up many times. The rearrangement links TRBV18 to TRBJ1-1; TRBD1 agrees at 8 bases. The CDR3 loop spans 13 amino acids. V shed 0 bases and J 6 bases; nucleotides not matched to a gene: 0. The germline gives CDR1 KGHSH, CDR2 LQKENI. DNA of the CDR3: TGTGCCAGCTCACCACCGGGACAGGCTGAAGCTTTCTTT. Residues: CASSPPGQAEAFF.

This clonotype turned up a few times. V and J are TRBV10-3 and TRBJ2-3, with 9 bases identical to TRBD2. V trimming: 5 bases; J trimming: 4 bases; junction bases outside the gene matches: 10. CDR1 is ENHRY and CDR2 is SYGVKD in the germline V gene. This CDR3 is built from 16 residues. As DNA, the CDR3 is TGTGCCATCAGTCAACCGGGCGGGAGGGCCGCAGATACGCAGTATTTT. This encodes CAISQPGGRAADTQYF.

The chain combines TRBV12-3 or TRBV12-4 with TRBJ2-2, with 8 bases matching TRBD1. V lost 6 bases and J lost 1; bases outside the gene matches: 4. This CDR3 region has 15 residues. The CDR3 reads CASSTGQGNTGELFF. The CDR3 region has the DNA TGTGCCAGCAGCACCGGACAGGGGAACACCGGGGAGCTGTTTTTT.

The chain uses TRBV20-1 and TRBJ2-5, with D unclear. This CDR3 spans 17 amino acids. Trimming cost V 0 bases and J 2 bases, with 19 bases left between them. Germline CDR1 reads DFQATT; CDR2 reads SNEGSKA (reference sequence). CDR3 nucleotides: TGCAGTGCTAGAGATAATCTGGCGACTTACGCTCAAGAGACCCAGTACTTC. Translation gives CSARDNLATYAQETQYF.

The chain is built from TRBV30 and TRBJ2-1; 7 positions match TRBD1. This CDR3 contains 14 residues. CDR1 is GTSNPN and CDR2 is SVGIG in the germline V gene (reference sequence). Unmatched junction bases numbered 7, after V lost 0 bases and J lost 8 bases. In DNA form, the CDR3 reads TGTGCCTGGAGTGTAAAGGGGGCACGATATGAGCAGTTCTTC. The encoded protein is CAWSVKGARYEQFF.

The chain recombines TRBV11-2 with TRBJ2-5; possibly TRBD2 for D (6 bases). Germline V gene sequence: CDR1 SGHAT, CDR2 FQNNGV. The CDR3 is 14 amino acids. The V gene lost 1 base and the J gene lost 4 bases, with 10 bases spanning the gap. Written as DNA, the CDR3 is TGTGCCAGCAGCTTAGCGGGGGAGATAGAGACCCAGTACTTC. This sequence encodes CASSLAGEIETQYF.

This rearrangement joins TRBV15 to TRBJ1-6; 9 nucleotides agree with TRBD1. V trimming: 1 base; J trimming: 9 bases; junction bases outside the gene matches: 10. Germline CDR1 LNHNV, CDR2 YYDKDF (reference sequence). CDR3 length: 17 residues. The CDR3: CATSRGRMTGGRSPLHF. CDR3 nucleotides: TGTGCCACCAGCAGAGGCCGAATGACAGGGGGACGTTCACCCCTCCACTTT.